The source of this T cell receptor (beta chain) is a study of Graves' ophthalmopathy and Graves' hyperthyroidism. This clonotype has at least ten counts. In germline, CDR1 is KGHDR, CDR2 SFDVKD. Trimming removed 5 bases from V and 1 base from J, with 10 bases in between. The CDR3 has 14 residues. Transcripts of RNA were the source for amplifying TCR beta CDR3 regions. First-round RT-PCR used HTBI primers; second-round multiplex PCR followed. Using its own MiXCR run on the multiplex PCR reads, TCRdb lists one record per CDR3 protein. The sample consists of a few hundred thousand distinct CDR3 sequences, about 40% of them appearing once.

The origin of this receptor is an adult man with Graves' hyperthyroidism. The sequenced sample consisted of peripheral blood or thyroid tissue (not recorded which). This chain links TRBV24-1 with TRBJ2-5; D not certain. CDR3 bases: TGTGCCACCAGTGGAACAGCCATCCAAGAGACCCAGTACTTC. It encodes CATSGTAIQETQYF.